This passage covers 30 T cell receptor beta chains from one sample sequenced in a study of cytomegalovirus exposure and HLA in healthy donors. Vbeta (60) and Jbeta (13) primers were used in the PCR. The method was immunoSEQ multiplex PCR; TCRdb's version includes in-frame clones alone and lacks a portion of them. The sample shows roughly 160,000 clones, roughly 80% of them seen only once. Source material: PBMCs. These receptors came from a male donor in good health and CMV-seronegative.

The chain uses TRBV29-1 and TRBJ2-3, with 7 bases fitting TRBD1. V shed 7 bases, J shed 3 bases, and the junction held 10 bases outside the gene matches. The V gene's germline CDR1 is SQVTM and CDR2 ANQGSEA. The CDR3 covers 14 residues. CDR3 loop: CSALGGKVTDTQYF. CDR3 sequence (DNA): TGCAGCGCCCTAGGGGGCAAGGTTACAGATACGCAGTATTTT.

The chain combines TRBV9 with TRBJ2-6, with 8 bases identical to TRBD2. Germline V gene sequence: CDR1 SGDLS, CDR2 YYNGEE. The CDR3 contains 21 residues. Unmatched junction bases numbered 15, after V lost 0 bases and J lost 1 base. CDR3 region: CASSVVFTREGLASGANVLTF. CDR3 DNA sequence: TGTGCCAGCAGCGTAGTCTTTACCCGGGAGGGGCTTGCTTCTGGGGCCAACGTCCTGACTTTC.

This chain connects TRBV19 to TRBJ2-5, with a weak D call TRBD1 (6 bases). CDR1 is LNHDA, CDR2 SQIVND, per germline (reference sequence). The CDR3 covers 12 residues. Trimming cost V 6 bases and J 6 bases, with 11 bases left between them. CDR3 sequence (DNA): TGTGCCAGTAGCCGAACAGGGAAGACCCAGTACTTC. Residues: CASSRTGKTQYF.

The chain employs TRBV30 and TRBJ1-4; D ambiguous. The length of the CDR3 is 15 residues. The germline V and J ends were trimmed by 2 bases and 7 bases, with 17 bases remaining between them. Germline V gene lookup returns CDR1 GTSNPN and CDR2 SVGIG (reference sequence). In nucleotides, the CDR3 is TGTGCCTGGAGTCCTATCGACACGATCTCTGAAAAACTGTTTTTT. This sequence encodes CAWSPIDTISEKLFF. Full variable domain (remainder filled in from reference TRBV30 and TRBJ1-4): SQTIHQWPATLVQPVGSPLSLECTVEGTSNPNLYWYRQAAGRGLQLLFYSVGIGQISSEVPQNLSASRPQDRQFILSSKKLLLSDSGFYLCAWSPIDTISEKLFFGSGTQLSVL.

The chain links TRBV19 to TRBJ1-6, with unresolved D. Per germline, CDR1 LNHDA and CDR2 SQIVND (reference sequence). The germline V and J ends were trimmed by 1 base and 7 bases, with 8 bases remaining between them. The CDR3 totals 14 residues. CDR3: CASSIGELNSPLHF. Here the CDR3 DNA reads TGTGCCAGTAGTATAGGGGAGCTAAATTCACCCCTCCACTTT.

The V call is TRBV27, the J call TRBJ1-1; 7 bases fit TRBD1. CDR1 is MNHEY, CDR2 SMNVEV, per germline (reference sequence). The junction had 9 bases not matched to a gene; V was cut back by 4 bases and J by 1 base. This CDR3 is 16 amino acids long. As DNA, the CDR3 is TGTGCCAGCAGTTCGCTTAGGACAGGAGAGAACACTGAAGCTTTCTTT. Its translation is CASSSLRTGENTEAFF.

The chain links TRBV11-3 to TRBJ1-3; the D is unclear. This CDR3 is 13 amino acids long. V was pared by 4 bases and J by 1 base, with 5 bases between. CDR1 SGHNT and CDR2 YENEEA come from the germline V gene. The CDR3 loop is CASSSGSGNTIYF. The CDR3 DNA reads as TGTGCCAGCAGCTCAGGATCTGGAAACACCATATATTTT. The whole variable domain, remainder taken from reference TRBV11-3 and TRBJ1-3, is EAGVVQSPRYKIIEKKQPVAFWCNPISGHNTLYWYLQNLGQGPELLIRYENEEAVDDSQLPKDRFSAERLKGVDSTLKIQPAELGDSAVYLCASSSGSGNTIYFGEGSWLTVV.

The count of this clone is one. The chain carries TRBV2 and TRBJ1-2; the D gene is possibly TRBD1 (6 bases). Germline V lookup: CDR1 SNHLY, CDR2 FYNNEI. The CDR3 runs to 14 residues. The V end was cut by 3 bases, the J end by 4 bases, with 12 bases between. CDR3 sequence reads: CASSEGHSLYGYTF. The CDR3 region has the DNA TGTGCCAGCAGTGAGGGACACAGCCTCTATGGCTACACCTTC.

The genes are TRBV6-5 and TRBJ2-7; TRBD1 matches at 7 bases. The V gene's germline CDR1 is MNHEY and CDR2 SVGAGI. The CDR3 sequence is 15 residues long. Trimming took 5 bases from V and 1 from J; bases not matched to a gene: 8. The chain's CDR3 is CASSPWQGVSYEQYF. For the CDR3, the DNA is TGTGCCAGCAGTCCCTGGCAGGGGGTGTCCTACGAGCAGTACTTC.

The chain couples TRBV5-1 to TRBJ2-4, with 7 bases identical to TRBD2. V lost 4 bases, J lost 7 bases, and 8 bases stayed unmatched. This CDR3 spans 14 amino acids. Germline assignment: CDR1 SGHRS and CDR2 YFSETQ. The CDR3 reads CASSPEAGSNIQYF. The DNA for the CDR3 is TGCGCCAGCAGCCCGGAAGCGGGGTCGAACATTCAGTACTTC.

The chain carries TRBV28 and TRBJ1-6; TRBD1 might be the D (5 bases). The CDR3 length is 16 residues. Trimming shortened V by 4 bases and J by 3 bases, and 13 bases separated the two germline ends. Germline-derived CDR1 and CDR2 are MDHEN and SYDVKM. The chain's CDR3 is CASSSETEYYNSPLHF. CDR3 in DNA: TGTGCCAGCAGTTCCGAGACAGAGTACTATAATTCACCCCTCCACTTT.

The chain employs TRBV6-5 and TRBJ1-2; a possible D gene is TRBD1 (5 bases). The CDR3 extends over 12 amino acids. The V gene's germline CDR1 is MNHEY and CDR2 SVGAGI. V dropped 5 bases and J dropped 1 base, with 5 bases sitting between them. The CDR3, as DNA: TGTGCCAGCAGTGACAGTAACTATGGCTACACCTTC. Residues: CASSDSNYGYTF.

This chain's CDR3 is CASSLDGAHYNSPLHF. In nucleotides, the CDR3 is TGCGCCAGCAGCTTGGATGGGGCCCATTATAATTCACCCCTCCACTTT. The chain links TRBV5-1 to TRBJ1-6; tentative D call: TRBD1 (5 bases). This CDR3 has 16 amino acids. The V end lost 0 bases, the J end lost 4 bases, and 11 bases lay between the germline ends. Germline-derived CDR1 and CDR2 are SGHRS and YFSETQ.

CDR3 in DNA: TGCGCCAGCAGCTTTCGACAGCCGGATACGCAGTATTTT. Translating gives CASSFRQPDTQYF. The chain recombines TRBV5-1 with TRBJ2-3; weak D call: TRBD1 (5 bases). Germline V gene lookup returns CDR1 SGHRS and CDR2 YFSETQ. Trimming left V 2 bases short and J 6 bases short, with 10 bases between. The length of the CDR3 is 13 residues.

The chain links TRBV18 to TRBJ2-5, with D tentatively TRBD2 (6 bases). Germline values: CDR1 KGHSH, CDR2 LQKENI. CDR3 length equals 13 residues. The V gene lost 1 base and the J gene lost 4 bases, with 7 bases spanning the gap. CDR3 DNA: TGTGCCAGCTCACCACGGGGAGGAGAGACCCAGTACTTC. Amino acids: CASSPRGGETQYF.

This clone was seen a few times. The chain combines TRBV5-4 with TRBJ2-5; TRBD2 is a possible D gene (5 bases). From germline, CDR1 is SGHNT and CDR2 YYREEE (reference sequence). This CDR3 is built from 13 residues. V lost 1 base to trimming and J lost 5 bases, with 9 bases between them. CDR3 sequence reads: CASSLRPGETQYF. The CDR3 coding sequence is TGTGCCAGCAGCTTGAGGCCGGGGGAGACCCAGTACTTC.

This chain joins TRBV19 and TRBJ1-5, with TRBD1 as a possible D gene (5 bases). The CDR3 has 15 amino acids. CDR1 and CDR2 (germline): LNHDA, SQIVND (reference sequence). V shed 7 bases and J shed 4 bases, with 17 bases lying between them. Written as DNA, the CDR3 is TGTGCCAGTACAACAGGACCAGTAGGGAATCAGCCCCAGCATTTT. Protein: CASTTGPVGNQPQHF.

The V gene is TRBV15, the J gene TRBJ2-5; D is possibly TRBD1 (5 bases). This CDR3 spans 16 amino acids. Trimming cost V 0 bases and J 2 bases, with 13 bases left between them. Per germline, CDR1 LNHNV and CDR2 YYDKDF (reference sequence). CDR3 in DNA: TGTGCCACCAGCAGAGATCACACGGCAGGGCAAGAGACCCAGTACTTC. This translates into CATSRDHTAGQETQYF.

This chain links TRBV6-6 with TRBJ1-2, with D possibly TRBD1 on 6 matching bases. The CDR3 loop spans 14 amino acids. V was pared by 6 bases and J by 4 bases, with 15 bases between. Germline CDR1 and CDR2: MNHNY and SVGAGI (reference sequence). CDR3 sequence reads: CASRPPGGGYGYTF. DNA of the CDR3: TGTGCCAGCAGACCCCCGGGAGGGGGCTATGGCTACACCTTC.

This clone occurred once. V gene TRBV11-2 combines with J gene TRBJ2-2; 9 nucleotides match TRBD1. V shed 5 bases, J shed 0 bases, and the junction held 7 bases outside the gene matches. CDR3 length: 17 residues. Germline CDR1 SGHAT, CDR2 FQNNGV. The CDR3 loop reads CASSRTGASSNTGELFF. The CDR3 bases are TGTGCCAGCAGCCGGACAGGGGCGTCATCGAACACCGGGGAGCTGTTTTTT.

This rearrangement joins TRBV4-1 to TRBJ2-5; D may be TRBD1 (5 bases). Trimming took off 0 bases at V and 5 bases at J, with 16 bases between the two ends. The CDR3 runs 16 residues. Germline V lookup: CDR1 MGHRA, CDR2 YSYEKL. The CDR3 here is CASSQDEGEGAETQYF. The CDR3 region has the DNA TGCGCCAGCAGCCAAGATGAAGGGGAAGGGGCCGAGACCCAGTACTTC.

This chain joins TRBV11-2 and TRBJ1-1, with D possibly matching TRBD1 (5 bases). Per germline, CDR1 SGHAT and CDR2 FQNNGV. With 5 bases removed from V and 3 bases from J, the gap between germline ends came to 16 bases. This CDR3 region has 15 residues. This CDR3 reads CASSAGGGFDTEAFF. CDR3 DNA: TGTGCCAGCAGCGCGGGGGGGGGATTCGACACTGAAGCTTTCTTT.

As for this clone: The same CDR3 arises from other DNA sequences in this sample as well. The chain employs TRBV6-5 and TRBJ1-1; D is ambiguous. Deletions cut 6 bases from V and 5 bases from J, with 16 bases between. Germline V gene lookup returns CDR1 MNHEY and CDR2 SVGAGI. The length of the CDR3 is 14 residues. CDR3 loop: CASSSSRGGTEAFF. CDR3 nucleotide sequence: TGTGCCAGCAGCTCATCTCGGGGAGGGACTGAAGCTTTCTTT.

V is TRBV19 and J is TRBJ1-2; D is undetermined. The CDR3 contains 13 residues. Trimming shortened V by 0 bases and J by 7 bases, and 9 bases separated the two germline ends. From germline, CDR1 is LNHDA and CDR2 SQIVND (reference sequence). The CDR3 protein is CASSIDFQFGYTF. DNA for the CDR3: TGTGCCAGTAGTATAGATTTTCAGTTTGGCTACACCTTC.

The gene calls are TRBV7-2 and TRBJ2-1, with 9 bases aligning to TRBD1. The germline V gene has CDR1 SGHTA and CDR2 FQGNSA. The junction had 6 bases not matched to a gene; V was cut back by 3 bases and J by 6 bases. The length of the CDR3 is 15 residues. CDR3 in DNA: TGTGCCAGCAGCTTCCCACCGACAGGGGGCAATGAGCAGTTCTTC. Translated, it gives CASSFPPTGGNEQFF. Combining the CDR3 with reference TRBV7-2 and TRBJ2-1 gives the whole variable domain GAGVSQSPSNKVTEKGKDVELRCDPISGHTALYWYRQSLGQGLEFLIYFQGNSAPDKSGLPSDRFSAERTGGSVSTLTIQRTQQEDSAVYLCASSFPPTGGNEQFFGPGTRLTVL.

The chain uses TRBV5-1 and TRBJ1-2; 7 bases match TRBD1. There are 14 residues in the CDR3. Unmatched junction bases numbered 3, after V lost 2 bases and J lost 2 bases. The germline V gene encodes CDR1 SGHRS and CDR2 YFSETQ. Here the CDR3 DNA reads TGCGCCAGCAGCTTACAGGGGTCGAACTATGGCTACACCTTC. This sequence encodes CASSLQGSNYGYTF.

This clone came up a few times. The rearrangement uses TRBV9 and TRBJ1-1; D is undetermined. Between the trimmed V and J ends, which lost 0 bases and 0 bases, there was a span of 3 bases. This CDR3 is 13 amino acids long. Germline V gene data show CDR1 as SGDLS and CDR2 as YYNGEE. The CDR3 is CASSVDMNTEAFF. CDR3 in DNA: TGTGCCAGCAGCGTAGACATGAACACTGAAGCTTTCTTT.

The chain recombines TRBV2 with TRBJ1-5; D gene unclear. V was trimmed by 3 bases and J by 6 bases, leaving 15 bases between them. The CDR3 runs to 15 residues. Per germline, CDR1 SNHLY and CDR2 FYNNEI. The CDR3 spells CASSDRGFGLQPQHF. In nucleotides, the CDR3 is TGTGCCAGCAGTGATCGGGGTTTTGGACTTCAGCCCCAGCATTTT.

The gene calls are TRBV15 and TRBJ2-3, with TRBD2 as a possible D gene (6 bases). The CDR3 consists of 16 residues. V was cut by 0 bases and J by 2 bases, with 12 bases left in between. Germline CDR1 reads LNHNV; CDR2 reads YYDKDF (reference sequence). CDR3 region: CATSRERRGYTDTQYF. The CDR3 DNA follows: TGTGCCACCAGCAGAGAGCGGCGGGGTTACACAGATACGCAGTATTTT.

This chain connects TRBV5-6 to TRBJ1-2; D is unresolved. Germline values: CDR1 SGHDT, CDR2 YYEEEE. The CDR3 is 15 amino acids. The V and J ends lost 4 bases and 8 bases respectively, with 21 bases between them. The CDR3 is CASSAGAGLNWGYTF. The DNA of the CDR3 is TGTGCCAGCAGCGCCGGAGCTGGCCTAAACTGGGGCTACACCTTC.